Sequencing of this T cell receptor beta chain was carried out in a study of T cells in women clearing cervical HPV infection. Overall study results and limits: CIN3+ cases had significantly higher TCR richness than controls; evenness did not differ.

Sequencing was performed with immunoSEQ multiplex PCR; in TCRdb, only in-frame clones are kept and a portion is missing. The table lists about 35,000 clones, with less than 2% in the top ten. V gave up 6 bases and J gave up 0 bases, with 9 bases separating them. The CDR3 consists of 14 residues. Germline CDR1 MNHEY, CDR2 SMNVEV (reference sequence). Of note for this clone: Its antigen is not identified. The read stops 3 residues short of the end of the CDR3; the missing end is completed from the germline J gene.

Prevalent HPV16 infections were excluded; only incident single HPV16 infections included. The material sequenced was blood buffy coat. The gene calls are TRBV27 and TRBJ2-4, with a weak D call TRBD1 (5 bases). The receptor comes from a woman aged 18-70 years with a cervical HPV16 infection that either progressed to CIN3+ or cleared (not recorded which). Incomplete CDR3 DNA: TGTGCCAGCAGGGACATCTTAGCCAAAAACATT. It yields the protein CASRDILAKNI. The whole CDR3 reads CASRDILAKNIQYF.